Listed below are T cell receptor beta chains from one sample, sequenced in a study of OX40 agonist ivuxolimab in advanced cancers. Only in-frame clones appear in the TCRdb table, and some are missing; sequencing was by immunoSEQ multiplex PCR. This table holds 85,000 to 90,000 clones, about 94% found once. The starting material was CD4+ or CD8+ T cells sorted from blood, obtained in a trial of the OX40 agonist ivuxolimab. These receptors were obtained from an adult with an advanced solid tumor such as melanoma, head and neck, liver or kidney cancer. Each CDR3 is given with its conserved first and last residue. A D gene is named only where the DNA matches it firmly. Clone size is not always given. Where it is, it says once, few, many or a class for expanded clones.

v_gene	abundance	j_gene	d_gene	CDR3aa	CDR3nt
TRBV5-6	NA	TRBJ2-4	NA	CASVKGGINIQYF	TGTGCCAGCGTAAAGGGGGGGATAAACATTCAGTACTTC
TRBV5-1	NA	TRBJ2-7	TRBD2	CASSLEASGRAYEQYF	TGCGCCAGCAGCTTGGAGGCTAGCGGGAGGGCCTACGAGCAGTACTTC
TRBV9	NA	TRBJ2-1	TRBD2	CASSAGTSGYNEQFF	TGTGCCAGCAGCGCCGGGACTAGCGGATACAATGAGCAGTTCTTC
TRBV18	NA	TRBJ2-5	NA	CASSPRTSQETQYF	TGTGCCAGCTCACCACGGACAAGTCAAGAGACCCAGTACTTC
TRBV10-3	NA	TRBJ1-3	NA	CAISENPGSGNTIYF	TGTGCCATCAGTGAAAATCCCGGCTCTGGAAACACCATATATTTT
TRBV19	NA	TRBJ2-4	TRBD2	CASSGLGGIQYF	TGTGCCAGTAGCGGACTAGGTGGCATTCAGTACTTC
TRBV30	few	TRBJ1-1	TRBD1	CAWRVPTRQGRTEAFF	TGTGCCTGGAGGGTCCCCACTAGACAGGGTCGAACTGAAGCTTTCTTT
TRBV28	NA	TRBJ2-7	NA	CASSLSRAEQYF	TGTGCCAGCAGTTTATCAAGGGCCGAGCAGTACTTC
TRBV7-2	once	TRBJ2-2	NA	CASSSPTQGPGELFF	TGTGCCAGCAGCTCCCCGACACAGGGCCCCGGGGAGCTGTTTTTT
TRBV30	NA	TRBJ1-1	NA	CAWSVGERTEAFF	TGTGCCTGGAGTGTCGGGGAGCGCACTGAAGCTTTCTTT
TRBV11-1	NA	TRBJ2-2	NA	CASSSGEAGELFF	TGTGCCAGCAGCTCAGGGGAGGCCGGGGAGCTGTTTTTT
TRBV30	NA	TRBJ1-2	NA	CAWSRASYYGYTF	TGTGCCTGGAGCCGGGCGTCCTACTATGGCTACACCTTC
TRBV30	NA	TRBJ1-3	NA	CAWTRGLSGNTIYF	TGTGCCTGGACCCGGGGACTCTCTGGAAACACCATATATTTT
TRBV7-9	once	TRBJ2-1	NA	CASAAGIRYNEQFF	TGTGCCAGCGCAGCCGGTATACGCTACAATGAGCAGTTCTTC
TRBV6-1	NA	TRBJ2-5	TRBD1	CASGQGVKTQYF	TGTGCCAGCGGGCAGGGGGTAAAGACCCAGTACTTC
TRBV4-2	NA	TRBJ1-4	TRBD1	CASSQGQGEKLFF	TGTGCCAGCAGCCAAGGACAGGGTGAAAAACTGTTTTTT
TRBV5-1	NA	TRBJ2-5	TRBD1	CASSLPTGESQETQYF	TGCGCCAGCAGCTTGCCCACAGGGGAGTCCCAAGAGACCCAGTACTTC
TRBV9	NA	TRBJ1-6	NA	CASSVAGSRTSPLHF	TGTGCCAGCAGCGTAGCGGGCAGCCGAACTTCACCCCTCCACTTT
TRBV30	NA	TRBJ1-1	NA	CAWHLGRVRTEAFF	TGTGCCTGGCACCTGGGGAGGGTACGCACTGAAGCTTTCTTT
TRBV7-2	NA	TRBJ1-3	NA	CASSLAGVSGNTIYF	TGTGCCAGCAGCTTAGCGGGTGTCTCTGGAAACACCATATATTTT
TRBV16	NA	TRBJ2-1	NA	CASSQSSNEQFF	TGTGCCAGCAGCCAATCGAGCAATGAGCAGTTCTTC
TRBV7-2	NA	TRBJ1-4	NA	CASSLRVGATNEKLFF	TGTGCCAGCAGCTTACGCGTGGGGGCGACTAATGAAAAACTGTTTTTT
TRBV18	NA	TRBJ1-5	TRBD1	CASSPQGAQGTGQPQHF	TGTGCCAGCTCGCCACAGGGGGCGCAGGGGACGGGTCAGCCCCAGCATTTT
TRBV5-1	NA	TRBJ2-1	NA	CASSLNLGSYNEQFF	TGCGCCAGCAGCTTGAACCTGGGCTCCTACAATGAGCAGTTCTTC
TRBV5-1	NA	TRBJ1-4	NA	CASSRLENEKLFF	TGCGCCAGCAGCAGGTTAGAAAATGAAAAACTGTTTTTT